One sample yielded the 10 T cell receptor beta chains listed below, sequenced in a study of T cells in Graves' hyperthyroidism and ophthalmopathy. There were TCR beta CDR3 regions amplified from RNA transcripts. The HTBI primer set served for first-round RT-PCR of the TCR CDR3. Each CDR3 protein is one row after TCRdb ran MiXCR on the multiplex PCR reads. The table lists 280,000 or so distinct CDR3 sequences, 20% to 25% of them singletons. The sample consisted of blood. These receptors all come from a man aged 35-49 years with Graves' hyperthyroidism that later progressed to Graves' ophthalmopathy.

This clonotype occurred many times. The chain uses TRBV19 and TRBJ1-2; no definite D call. The V end was cut by 5 bases, the J end by 2 bases, with 15 bases between. CDR1 is LNHDA, CDR2 SQIVND, per germline (reference sequence). The CDR3 covers 15 residues. The CDR3 sequence: CASSPTPTTNYGYTF. CDR3 DNA: TGTGCCAGTAGTCCAACTCCGACGACCAACTATGGCTACACCTTC.

This clonotype came up many times. The V call is TRBV7-9, the J call TRBJ2-7, with TRBD2 identical over 9 bases. Per germline, CDR1 SEHNR and CDR2 FQNEAQ (reference sequence). Trimming took 7 bases from V and 3 from J; bases not matched to a gene: 10. This CDR3 contains 15 residues. The CDR3 bases are TGTGCCAGCACGTGGGCAGCGGGAGGAAACTACGAGCAGTACTTC. It is translated as CASTWAAGGNYEQYF.

CDR3 nucleotides: TGTGCCAGCACTATCGGGGACAGTCCTATGAACACTGAAGCTTTCTTT. Its protein is CASTIGDSPMNTEAFF. The chain uses TRBV6-7 and TRBJ1-1; 7 positions agree with TRBD1. TRBV6-7 is treated as an ORF (open reading frame) with a function not yet certain. The junction had 11 bases not matched to a gene; V was cut back by 7 bases and J by 0 bases. This CDR3 has 16 residues.

This clonotype showed up many times. The rearrangement links TRBV20-1 to TRBJ2-7; D is possibly TRBD1 (5 bases). Trimming took 3 bases from V and 2 from J, leaving 8 bases between them. CDR1 DFQATT and CDR2 SNEGSKA come from the germline V gene (reference sequence). CDR3 size: 12 residues. The CDR3 here is CSASDSTYEQYF. CDR3 nucleotide sequence: TGCAGTGCTAGTGACAGTACCTACGAGCAGTACTTC.

This clonotype was observed a few times. The CDR3 DNA reads as TGTGCCATCAGTGAGCATCAGGGTCACGCTTTCTTT. It yields the protein CAISEHQGHAFF. V is TRBV10-3 and J is TRBJ1-1; D is possibly TRBD1 (5 bases). V gave up 2 bases and J gave up 11 bases, with 12 bases separating them. Germline CDR1 and CDR2: ENHRY and SYGVKD. The CDR3 is made up of 12 amino acids.

The gene calls are TRBV19 and TRBJ2-7, with 9 bases identical to TRBD2. The CDR3 sequence is 14 residues long. Trimming removed 7 bases from V and 4 bases from J; junction bases left unmatched: 8. Germline V gene lookup returns CDR1 LNHDA and CDR2 SQIVND (reference sequence). CDR3 in amino acids: CASNPGLANYEQYF. DNA of the CDR3: TGTGCCAGTAACCCGGGACTAGCCAATTACGAGCAGTACTTC.

This clonotype was recorded at least ten times. A read error may account for a junction end that differs from germline. The chain links TRBV5-1 to TRBJ1-2, with D possibly TRBD1 on 5 matching bases. The germline V gene has CDR1 SGHRS and CDR2 YFSETQ. This CDR3 region has 15 residues. CDR3 bases: TGCGCTAGCAGCGGGGCCGGGACTGGTAACTATGGCTACACCTTC. Translation gives CASSGAGTGNYGYTF.

This clonotype was found many times. The rearrangement links TRBV29-1 to TRBJ2-7; D gene ambiguous. Germline values: CDR1 SQVTM, CDR2 ANQGSEA. The CDR3 is made up of 13 amino acids. The V end lost 1 base, the J end lost 0 bases, and 7 bases lay between the germline ends. CDR3 residues: CSVEAQDSYEQYF. DNA for the CDR3: TGCAGCGTTGAAGCCCAGGACTCCTACGAGCAGTACTTC.

The CDR3 here is CAISEEGGTGIDEQYF. In DNA, the CDR3 is TGTGCCATCAGTGAGGAGGGGGGGACAGGGATTGACGAGCAGTACTTC. V usage is TRBV10-3 and J usage is TRBJ2-7; the match to TRBD1 covers 9 bases. V lost 2 bases and J lost 5; bases outside the gene matches: 10. The germline V gene encodes CDR1 ENHRY and CDR2 SYGVKD. CDR3 length: 16 amino acids.

The table lists this clonotype with many counts. The chain's CDR3 is CASSETPGLMHF. CDR3 bases: TGTGCCAGCAGTGAAACCCCGGGACTCATGCATTTT. V gene TRBV2 combines with J gene TRBJ1-5; the D gene is possibly TRBD1 (5 bases). V was cut by 2 bases and J by 15 bases, with 14 bases left in between. The CDR3 is 12 residues long. CDR1 SNHLY and CDR2 FYNNEI come from the germline V gene.